Listed below are T cell receptor beta chains from one sample, sequenced in a study of blood T cell repertoires in COVID-19. The repertoire was sequenced with immunoSEQ multiplex PCR; TCRdb's copy has only in-frame clones and lacks some. The sample holds approximately 100,000 clones, roughly nine tenths seen once. Material: peripheral blood. These receptors all come from an elderly woman with active COVID-19. CDR3s include the opening cysteine and the closing phenylalanine or tryptophan. The D gene is left open where the match is weak. Only some rows state a clone size, as once, few, many or a class for expanded clones.

cdr3_aa cdr3_nt j_call clone_size d_call v_call
CASSSSPETQYF TGTGCCAGCTCAAGTAGCCCAGAGACCCAGTACTTC TRBJ2-5 . . TRBV18
CASSNGQIEQFF TGTGCCAGCAGTAATGGACAGATTGAGCAGTTCTTC TRBJ2-1 . . TRBV6-5
CASSPTRRDTGELFF TGTGCCAGCAGTCCGACCAGGAGGGACACCGGGGAGCTGTTTTTT TRBJ2-2 . . TRBV27
CASSPLAGGGYNEQFF TGTGCCAGCAGCCCCTTGGCGGGAGGGGGCTACAATGAGCAGTTCTTC TRBJ2-1 . TRBD2 TRBV4-2
CASSPTGQLAKNIQYF TGTGCCAGCAGCCCCACGGGACAGTTAGCCAAAAACATTCAGTACTTC TRBJ2-4 . TRBD1 TRBV7-2
CASSHTTGGAGEQYF TGTGCCAGCAGCCATACAACAGGGGGCGCGGGGGAGCAGTACTTC TRBJ2-7 . TRBD1 TRBV7-6
CASSMVTGGSEQYF TGTGCCAGTAGTATGGTGACAGGGGGCAGCGAGCAGTACTTC TRBJ2-7 . TRBD1 TRBV19
CASSLLRQGRGANVLTF TGTGCCAGCAGTTTATTGAGACAGGGCCGGGGGGCCAACGTCCTGACTTTC TRBJ2-6 . TRBD1 TRBV28
CASSRLAGGEQYF TGTGCCAGCAGCCGACTAGCGGGAGGCGAGCAGTACTTC TRBJ2-7 . TRBD2 TRBV6-2/TRBV6-3
CASSVATGGRIYNEQFF TGTGCCAGCAGCGTAGCTACTGGTGGGAGAATCTACAATGAGCAGTTCTTC TRBJ2-1 . . TRBV9
CATSDLQGSGEETQYF TGTGCCACCAGTGATTTGCAGGGAAGCGGGGAAGAGACCCAGTACTTC TRBJ2-5 . TRBD2 TRBV24-1
CSARKTGSLEQYF TGCAGCGCCAGAAAGACAGGGTCCCTCGAGCAGTACTTC TRBJ2-7 . TRBD1 TRBV29-1
CASSPGGYGYTF TGTGCCAGCAGCCCAGGGGGGTATGGCTACACCTTC TRBJ1-2 . TRBD1 TRBV7-2
CASSFRDRGADTQYF TGTGCCAGCAGTTTTAGGGACAGGGGTGCAGATACGCAGTATTTT TRBJ2-3 . TRBD1 TRBV28
CASSHKLQGAWETQYF TGTGCCAGCAGCCACAAATTACAGGGGGCTTGGGAGACCCAGTACTTC TRBJ2-5 . TRBD1 TRBV3-1/TRBV3-2
CASTLGGQGDQPQHF TGTGCCAGCACCTTGGGGGGACAGGGAGATCAGCCCCAGCATTTT TRBJ1-5 once TRBD1 TRBV28
CASRPGTSGRTRSQFF TGTGCCAGCAGACCCGGGACTAGCGGGAGGACCCGTTCACAGTTCTTC TRBJ2-1 . TRBD2 TRBV28
CASSRGQVGNTIYF TGTGCCAGCAGCCGGGGACAGGTCGGAAACACCATATATTTT TRBJ1-3 . TRBD1 TRBV5-4
CASSIDGGGETQYF TGTGCCAGTAGTATAGATGGGGGCGGAGAGACCCAGTACTTC TRBJ2-5 . . TRBV19
CASSYGPGFRNTIYF TGTGCCAGCAGTTACGGCCCAGGATTCCGAAACACCATATATTTT TRBJ1-3 . . TRBV6-5
CASSPPNGSPDAGELFF TGTGCCAGCTCACCACCGAACGGGAGCCCCGATGCCGGGGAGCTGTTTTTT TRBJ2-2 . . TRBV18
CASSQWSGINTQYF TGTGCCAGCAGCCAGTGGAGCGGTATCAATACGCAGTATTTT TRBJ2-3 once . TRBV13
CASSPPGNTIYF TGTGCCAGCAGCCCTCCGGGAAACACCATATATTTT TRBJ1-3 . . TRBV9
CASSYGLADFTDTQYF TGTGCCAGCAGTTACGGGCTAGCGGATTTCACAGATACGCAGTATTTT TRBJ2-3 once TRBD2 TRBV6-6
CASSAGRNTEAFF TGTGCCAGCAGCGCGGGAAGGAACACTGAAGCTTTCTTT TRBJ1-1 . . TRBV9
CASSPRGQGENGYTF TGTGCCAGCTCACCCCGGGGACAGGGGGAAAATGGCTACACCTTC TRBJ1-2 . TRBD1 TRBV18
CASSEGALVAGSSGGETQYF TGTGCCAGCAGTGAAGGGGCTTTGGTAGCGGGAAGTTCGGGCGGGGAGACCCAGTACTTC TRBJ2-5 . TRBD2 TRBV6-1
CASSLDSWDTIYF TGTGCCAGCAGTTTGGACAGCTGGGACACCATATATTTT TRBJ1-3 . . TRBV12-3/TRBV12-4
CASSQDPKSYNEQFF TGTGCCAGCAGCCAGGATCCGAAATCCTACAATGAGCAGTTCTTC TRBJ2-1 . . TRBV5-4
CASSYSLQDNEKLFF TGTGCCAGCAGTTACTCCTTACAGGATAATGAAAAACTGTTTTTT TRBJ1-4 . . TRBV6-6
CAISESTIAYEQYF TGTGCCATCAGTGAGTCGACTATAGCCTACGAGCAGTACTTC TRBJ2-7 . . TRBV10-3
CASSLVVRGSGNEQFF TGCGCCAGCAGCTTGGTGGTCAGGGGGTCTGGGAATGAGCAGTTCTTC TRBJ2-1 . TRBD1 TRBV5-1
CASSPGTSAKQNAGQFF TGTGCCAGCTCACCGGGGACTAGCGCGAAGCAAAACGCGGGGCAGTTCTTC TRBJ2-1 . TRBD2 TRBV18
CASRVDYWRGETQYF TGTGCCAGCAGGGTGGACTATTGGAGGGGAGAGACCCAGTACTTC TRBJ2-5 . . TRBV7-2
CASSVATLSTDTQYF TGTGCCAGCAGCGTAGCTACCCTGAGCACAGATACGCAGTATTTT TRBJ2-3 . . TRBV9
CASSSRLAGRTDTQYF TGTGCCAGCAGTAGCCGACTAGCGGGACGGACAGATACGCAGTATTTT TRBJ2-3 . TRBD2 TRBV27
CAIGERDGADTQYF TGTGCCATCGGGGAGCGGGACGGCGCAGATACGCAGTATTTT TRBJ2-3 . TRBD2 TRBV10-3
CATSDPDRERLYEQYF TGTGCCACCAGTGATCCGGACAGGGAGCGGCTATACGAGCAGTACTTC TRBJ2-7 . TRBD1 TRBV24-1
CASTPRQGNGELFF TGTGCCAGCACCCCACGACAGGGAAACGGGGAGCTGTTTTTT TRBJ2-2 . TRBD1 TRBV2
CASSETLMPLAGGSYEQYF TGTGCCAGCAGCGAGACCCTTATGCCACTAGCGGGAGGAAGTTACGAGCAGTACTTC TRBJ2-7 once TRBD2 TRBV9
CASSLTGLAGTGELFF TGTGCCAGCAGCTTGACGGGACTAGCCGGCACCGGGGAGCTGTTTTTT TRBJ2-2 . TRBD2 TRBV7-2
CASSLKTSGNNEQFF TGTGCCAGCAGCTTGAAGACTAGCGGGAACAATGAGCAGTTCTTC TRBJ2-1 . TRBD2 TRBV5-4
CASSIGQQNTGELFF TGTGCCAGTAGTATCGGACAGCAGAACACCGGGGAGCTGTTTTTT TRBJ2-2 . . TRBV19
CASSSQGWYTEAFF TGTGCCAGCAGTTCACAGGGGTGGTACACTGAAGCTTTCTTT TRBJ1-1 . TRBD1 TRBV27
CASSQGTGGNEKLFF TGTGCCAGCAGCCAAGGGACAGGGGGTAATGAAAAACTGTTTTTT TRBJ1-4 . TRBD1 TRBV4-2
CATRGTSGNNEQFF TGTGCCACCAGGGGGACTAGCGGGAACAATGAGCAGTTCTTC TRBJ2-1 . TRBD2 TRBV24-1